A selection of T cell receptor beta chains follows, all from one sample in a study of molecular identifiers for immune sequencing clone quantification. Using its own MiXCR run on the PCR reads, TCRdb lists one record per CDR3 protein. The data show 85,000 to 90,000 distinct CDR3 sequences, 20% to 25% seen once. Sequencing was done on a sample of naive CD8+ T cells from blood, with Jurkat cell RNA spiked in. These receptors all stem from a human donor in good health. Some libraries in this study had Jurkat cell RNA spiked in. Both conserved end residues are part of each CDR3. The order of the fields is clone size, J gene, D gene, V gene, CDR3 DNA, CDR3 protein. A D gene is named only where the DNA matches it firmly. Expanded clones get a size class; other rows say once, few or many, or leave the size out.

clone_size: NA
j_call: TRBJ2-3
d_call: TRBD2
v_call: TRBV2
cdr3_nt: TGTGCCAGCAGTTCAGCGGGGGGTCGAGATACGCAGTATTTT
cdr3_aa: CASSSAGGRDTQYF

clone_size: few
j_call: TRBJ2-2
d_call: NA
v_call: TRBV30
cdr3_nt: TGTGCCTGGAGTGTGGCAGTCAACACCGGGGAGCTGTTTTTT
cdr3_aa: CAWSVAVNTGELFF

clone_size: few
j_call: TRBJ1-2
d_call: NA
v_call: TRBV4-3
cdr3_nt: TGCGCCAGCAGCCAAGATTATGGCGGCTACACCTTC
cdr3_aa: CASSQDYGGYTF

clone_size: NA
j_call: TRBJ2-7
d_call: TRBD2
v_call: TRBV20-1
cdr3_nt: TGCAGTGATAGAGATCTGCCTAGCGGGAGTGGCTACGAGCAGTACTTC
cdr3_aa: CSDRDLPSGSGYEQYF

clone_size: NA
j_call: TRBJ2-7
d_call: NA
v_call: TRBV6-2/TRBV6-3
cdr3_nt: TGTTCCAGCAATTGGGGTGCAAGCTCCTACGAGCAGTACTTC
cdr3_aa: CSSNWGASSYEQYF

clone_size: few
j_call: TRBJ2-7
d_call: NA
v_call: TRBV6-2/TRBV6-3
cdr3_nt: TGTGCCAGCAGTTACAATGGGGGTAACGAGCAGTACTTC
cdr3_aa: CASSYNGGNEQYF

clone_size: few
j_call: TRBJ2-3
d_call: TRBD2
v_call: TRBV6-2/TRBV6-3
cdr3_nt: TGTGCCAGCAGCCAAACTAGCGGGGGGCTCCAGTATTTT
cdr3_aa: CASSQTSGGLQYF

clone_size: NA
j_call: TRBJ1-1
d_call: NA
v_call: TRBV12-3/TRBV12-4
cdr3_nt: TGTGCCAGCAGTTTCGGACGGACTGAAGCTTTCTTT
cdr3_aa: CASSFGRTEAFF

clone_size: many
j_call: TRBJ2-7
d_call: NA
v_call: TRBV28
cdr3_nt: TGTGCCAGCAGTTTAAACGAGCAGTACTTC
cdr3_aa: CASSLNEQYF

clone_size: NA
j_call: TRBJ2-7
d_call: NA
v_call: TRBV14
cdr3_nt: TGTGCCAGCAGCCAAGGACAGACATCCGAGCAGTACTTC
cdr3_aa: CASSQGQTSEQYF

clone_size: many
j_call: TRBJ1-1
d_call: NA
v_call: TRBV12-3/TRBV12-4
cdr3_nt: TGTGCCAGCAGCCCACCCGAGAACACTGAAGCTTTCTTT
cdr3_aa: CASSPPENTEAFF

clone_size: NA
j_call: TRBJ1-1
d_call: NA
v_call: TRBV18
cdr3_nt: TGTTCCAGCTCACTCAATACAGGGTCGAACACTGAAGCTTTCTTT
cdr3_aa: CSSSLNTGSNTEAFF

clone_size: many
j_call: TRBJ2-7
d_call: TRBD2
v_call: TRBV6-5
cdr3_nt: TGTGCCAGCAGTCCCTCTAGCGGGAGGGCGGTCTACGAGCAGTACTTC
cdr3_aa: CASSPSSGRAVYEQYF

clone_size: many
j_call: TRBJ1-4
d_call: NA
v_call: TRBV7-9
cdr3_nt: TGTGCCAGCAGCTTTCTCCTTGCACAGTCGGAAGAAAAACTGTTTTTT
cdr3_aa: CASSFLLAQSEEKLFF

clone_size: many
j_call: TRBJ2-7
d_call: TRBD1
v_call: TRBV29-1
cdr3_nt: TGCAGCGGTGGTCAGGGGGCCTACGAGCAGTACTTC
cdr3_aa: CSGGQGAYEQYF

clone_size: few
j_call: TRBJ2-7
d_call: NA
v_call: TRBV6-5
cdr3_nt: TGTGCCAGCAGTACAACGGGGGCCCTCCAAGACGAGCAGTACTTC
cdr3_aa: CASSTTGALQDEQYF

clone_size: NA
j_call: TRBJ1-4
d_call: NA
v_call: TRBV12-5
cdr3_nt: TGTGCTAGTGGTTTGCTCGATGGTTTTGCAACTAATGAAAAACTGGTTTTT
cdr3_aa: CASGLLDGFATNEKLVF

clone_size: many
j_call: TRBJ2-5
d_call: NA
v_call: TRBV5-4
cdr3_nt: TGTGCCAGCAGCTCGTGGGCCGGGGCAGAGACCCAGTACTTC
cdr3_aa: CASSSWAGAETQYF

clone_size: few
j_call: TRBJ2-1
d_call: TRBD2
v_call: TRBV9
cdr3_nt: TGTGCCAGCAGCGTAGAGAGGACTAGCGGGAGCGGTAATGAGCAGTTCTTC
cdr3_aa: CASSVERTSGSGNEQFF

clone_size: many
j_call: TRBJ1-1
d_call: NA
v_call: TRBV7-9
cdr3_nt: TGCGCCAGCAGCTTGGGGACTGAAGCTTTCTTT
cdr3_aa: CASSLGTEAFF